The clone carrying this T cell receptor beta chain was seen more than once but under ten times. Its antigen is as yet unknown. The data were obtained in a study of T cell repertoires in cytomegalovirus infection. Study background: Newly reported HLA-C-restricted and thoroughly characterized HLA-B-restricted CMV epitopes were employed. In public TCR beta signatures, there were indications of both CMV infection and matching HLA type.

Study findings and constraints: Ex vivo, HLA-C-restricted CMV-specific TCR beta clonotypes prevailed over the rest of the response. Pooled public TCR beta family frequency picked out CMV carriers with the relevant HLA.

TCRdb re-called the reads through MiXCR, storing one row per CDR3 protein. The sample contains approximately 600,000 distinct CDR3 sequences, under 45% of which appear only once. The source material was cultured PBMCs, sampled from culture after CMV antigen stimulation. The origin of this receptor is a human donor in good health (CMV status not recorded). Some clones in this sample may be carry-over from other donors' samples.

The CDR3, as DNA: TGTGCCAGCAGTCACAGGGTAGGACGCTCCTACGAGCAGTACTTC. As protein: CASSHRVGRSYEQYF. The chain employs TRBV28 and TRBJ2-7, with D possibly being TRBD1 (6 bases). The V end lost 5 bases, the J end lost 0 bases, and 14 bases lay between the germline ends. Germline assignment: CDR1 MDHEN and CDR2 SYDVKM. The CDR3 is 15 amino acids.